Shown below are 18 T cell receptor beta chains from a single sample sequenced in a study of cytomegalovirus exposure and HLA in healthy donors. In the PCR, 60 Vbeta and 13 Jbeta primers were used. Generated by immunoSEQ multiplex PCR, the TCRdb table keeps only in-frame clones and is missing some. The table includes 80,000 to 100,000 clones, about 77% detected once. The sample was PBMCs. The receptor set was obtained from a man in his forties in good health and CMV-seronegative.

The V and J genes are TRBV5-4 and TRBJ2-7, with D unclear. This CDR3 region has 14 residues. Germline V gives CDR1 SGHNT, CDR2 YYREEE (reference sequence). V lost 4 bases and J lost 3, with 14 bases in between. In DNA, the CDR3 is TGTGCCAGCAGCACTGAGGTAGCTGGCTACGAGCAGTACTTC. Its protein product is CASSTEVAGYEQYF.

In this sample, this clone turned up a few times. The chain uses TRBV6-1 and TRBJ1-6; D uncertain. Germline CDR1 reads MNHNS; CDR2 reads SASEGT. The CDR3 runs 14 residues. Deletions cut 2 bases from V and 7 bases from J, with 9 bases between. The CDR3 region is CASSETWRNSPLHF. CDR3 sequence (DNA): TGTGCCAGCAGTGAAACCTGGAGGAATTCACCCCTCCACTTT.

This clone turned up a few times. CDR3 nucleotide sequence: TGTGCCAGCAGCTACTCCGGGACAGGGGTAACTGAAGCTTTCTTT. Translated, it gives CASSYSGTGVTEAFF. The chain employs TRBV7-9 and TRBJ1-1; 10 bases are shared with TRBD1. The CDR3 has 15 amino acids. V was pared by 4 bases and J by 5 bases, with 7 bases of the junction left unmatched. CDR1 SEHNR and CDR2 FQNEAQ come from the germline V gene (reference sequence).

The rearrangement joins TRBV28 to TRBJ2-1, with 8 bases aligning to TRBD2. The CDR3 contains 16 residues. The trim removed 6 bases at V and 2 bases at J, leaving 9 bases unmatched. From germline, CDR1 is MDHEN and CDR2 SYDVKM. DNA of the CDR3: TGTGCCAGCAGCATTACTGGAGCGGGAGCCTACAATGAGCAGTTCTTC. Its translation is CASSITGAGAYNEQFF.

Only a few counts were recorded for this clone. This chain connects TRBV5-1 to TRBJ2-7; 7 bases line up with TRBD1. The germline V gene has CDR1 SGHRS and CDR2 YFSETQ. Losses at the gene ends were 2 bases for V and 5 bases for J; bases not matched to a gene: 7. The CDR3 has 14 amino acids. The CDR3 DNA reads as TGCGCCAGCAGCTTTACAGGGGCTGGGGACGAGCAGTACTTC. It specifies CASSFTGAGDEQYF. The variable domain in full, with the rest retrieved from reference TRBV5-1 and TRBJ2-7, is KAGVTQTPRYLIKTRGQQVTLSCSPISGHRSVSWYQQTPGQGLQFLFEYFSETQRNKGNFPGRFSGRQFSNSRSEMNVSTLELGDSALYLCASSFTGAGDEQYFGPGTRLTVT.

This clone was observed a single time. The chain combines TRBV6-6 with TRBJ1-5; the D gene is possibly TRBD1 (6 bases). The CDR3 loop spans 15 amino acids. The germline V gene has CDR1 MNHNY and CDR2 SVGAGI (reference sequence). V was trimmed by 8 bases and J by 0 bases, leaving 14 bases between them. In nucleotides, the CDR3 is TGTGCCAGCGTAAATCAGGGGTCTAGCAATCAGCCCCAGCATTTT. Translation: CASVNQGSSNQPQHF.

This clone occurred a few times. The V call is TRBV7-6, the J call TRBJ2-1; 7 nucleotides align to TRBD1. Germline V gene lookup returns CDR1 SGHVS and CDR2 FNYEAQ. Trimming cost V 4 bases and J 9 bases; bases outside gene matches: 3. This CDR3 is built from 12 residues. This CDR3 is CASSSRQGEQFF. CDR3 nucleotides: TGTGCCAGCAGCTCGAGACAGGGTGAGCAGTTCTTC. Together with reference TRBV7-6 and TRBJ2-1, the CDR3 gives the full variable domain: GAGVSQSPRYKVTKRGQDVALRCDPISGHVSLYWYRQALGQGPEFLTYFNYEAQQDKSGLPNDRFSAERPEGSISTLTIQRTEQRDSAMYRCASSSRQGEQFFGPGTRLTVL.

V usage is TRBV19 and J usage is TRBJ1-2; tentatively, D is TRBD1 (6 bases). V shed 6 bases and J shed 4 bases, with 18 bases lying between them. Germline values: CDR1 LNHDA, CDR2 SQIVND (reference sequence). The CDR3 totals 15 residues. CDR3 amino acids: CASSYPVGGLYGYTF. The CDR3 DNA follows: TGTGCCAGTAGCTACCCGGTAGGGGGTCTCTATGGCTACACCTTC.

The CDR3 DNA is TGCAGCGTTGGAAGCGGCGATACCTACGAGCAGTACTTC. This gives the protein CSVGSGDTYEQYF. The J gene is TRBJ2-7, the V gene TRBV29-1; D may be TRBD2 (5 bases). The germline V gene encodes CDR1 SQVTM and CDR2 ANQGSEA. Deletions cut 4 bases from V and 2 bases from J, with 12 bases between. The CDR3 has 13 residues.

V is TRBV5-4 and J is TRBJ2-5; 9 nucleotides agree with TRBD1. CDR3 length: 14 residues. CDR1 is SGHNT and CDR2 is YYREEE in the germline V gene (reference sequence). V lost 3 bases, J lost 4 bases, and 4 bases stayed unmatched. CDR3 in amino acids: CASSSGQGGETQYF. CDR3 DNA: TGTGCCAGCAGCTCGGGACAGGGAGGAGAGACCCAGTACTTC.

This clone came up a few times. The chain employs TRBV6-1 and TRBJ1-2, with D unresolved. Looked up from germline, CDR1 is MNHNS and CDR2 is SASEGT. Trimming removed 0 bases from V and 2 bases from J, with 7 bases in between. The CDR3 sequence is 14 residues long. Here the CDR3 reads CASSEAWQNYGYTF. CDR3 in DNA: TGTGCCAGCAGTGAAGCTTGGCAGAACTATGGCTACACCTTC.

This clone showed up just a few times. V usage is TRBV6-5 and J usage is TRBJ1-3, with a weak D call TRBD1 (5 bases). Germline CDR1 and CDR2: MNHEY and SVGAGI. The V end lost 6 bases, the J end lost 2 bases, and 14 bases lay between the germline ends. The CDR3 consists of 15 residues. The CDR3, as DNA: TGTGCCAGCAGAAAGACAGCTCAAGCTGGAAACACCATATATTTT. The encoded protein is CASRKTAQAGNTIYF.

The V gene is TRBV4-1, the J gene TRBJ2-7, with 10 positions matching TRBD1. Trimming at V came to 3 bases and at J to 3 bases, leaving 5 bases not matched to a gene. Germline V gene data show CDR1 as MGHRA and CDR2 as YSYEKL. This CDR3 contains 15 residues. The CDR3 bases are TGCGCCAGCAGCCAGCCCGGGACAGGGGTCTACGAGCAGTACTTC. It translates to CASSQPGTGVYEQYF.

This clone appeared a few times. The rearrangement links TRBV6-5 to TRBJ1-2; 10 bases are a match to TRBD1. The CDR3 is 15 residues long. Germline V gene sequence: CDR1 MNHEY, CDR2 SVGAGI. The V and J ends lost 2 bases and 7 bases, in that order; junction bases with no gene match: 7. The CDR3 reads CASSYGQGVISGYTF. The CDR3 DNA is TGTGCCAGCAGTTACGGACAGGGGGTAATTAGTGGCTACACCTTC.

In its sample, this clone was seen once. This chain uses TRBV28 with TRBJ2-5; 10 bases match TRBD2. Germline V gene lookup returns CDR1 MDHEN and CDR2 SYDVKM. The V gene end was trimmed by 2 bases and the J gene end by 3 bases; junction bases not matched to a gene: 0. This CDR3 comprises 14 residues. The CDR3 loop is CASSLLAGEETQYF. The CDR3 bases are TGTGCCAGCAGTTTACTAGCGGGAGAAGAGACCCAGTACTTC.

This clone was counted a single time. The genes are TRBV7-8 and TRBJ2-3; TRBD2 aligns across 9 bases. The V gene end was trimmed by 2 bases and the J gene end by 5 bases; junction bases not matched to a gene: 8. The length of the CDR3 is 16 residues. Per the germline V gene, CDR1 is SGHVS and CDR2 is FQNEAQ. CDR3: CASSLLASGVLDTQYF. The CDR3 DNA sequence: TGTGCCAGCAGCTTATTGGCTAGCGGGGTCTTAGATACGCAGTATTTT.

This rearrangement joins TRBV5-1 to TRBJ2-3, with 9 bases aligning to TRBD2. The CDR3 consists of 16 residues. After removal of 7 bases from V and 4 bases from J, the junction contained 13 bases not matched to a gene. Per the germline V gene, CDR1 is SGHRS and CDR2 is YFSETQ. CDR3 sequence: CASREWRGGVADTQYF. CDR3 sequence (DNA): TGCGCCAGCCGGGAATGGCGGGGGGGCGTTGCAGATACGCAGTATTTT.

The V gene is TRBV9, the J gene TRBJ1-1; 7 nucleotides agree with TRBD1. CDR3 size: 12 residues. Germline V gene data show CDR1 as SGDLS and CDR2 as YYNGEE. V lost 6 bases to trimming and J lost 6 bases; unmatched junction nucleotides: 5. The CDR3 bases are TGTGCCAGCATGGGACAGACGTCTGAAGCTTTCTTT. It codes for CASMGQTSEAFF.